These 25 T cell receptor beta chains originate from one sample sequenced in a study of response to subunit inactivated influenza vaccine. From the RT-PCR reads, TCRdb called clonotypes with MiXCR, one entry per CDR3 protein. The table records hundreds of thousands of distinct CDR3 sequences, approximately 7.6% of them present only once. The sequences come from PBMCs from blood, collected less than 30 months after vaccination. The receptors were sampled from a man between 50 and 75 years old who received an inactivated influenza vaccine.

This clonotype appeared many times. The chain carries TRBV5-1 and TRBJ1-1; tentatively, D is TRBD1 (5 bases). There are 15 residues in the CDR3. With 2 bases removed from V and 1 base from J, the gap between germline ends came to 12 bases. CDR1 is SGHRS and CDR2 is YFSETQ in the germline V gene. Here the CDR3 reads CASSFYGGSNTEAFF. CDR3 DNA sequence: TGCGCCAGCAGCTTCTACGGGGGTTCGAACACTGAAGCTTTCTTT.

This clonotype was seen more than once but under ten times. DNA for the CDR3: TGCAGTGCAACTACAGGCAGCTCTGGAAACACCATATATTTT. Translation gives CSATTGSSGNTIYF. This chain joins TRBV20-1 and TRBJ1-3, with a tentative D call TRBD1 (5 bases). V lost 6 bases and J 0 bases, leaving 12 bases between the germline ends. CDR1 is DFQATT, CDR2 SNEGSKA, per germline (reference sequence). This CDR3 spans 14 amino acids.

In this sample, this clonotype turned up a few times. In nucleotides, the CDR3 is TGTGCCAGCAGCCAAAAGAACACCGGGGAGCTGTTTTTT. Translation: CASSQKNTGELFF. V and J are TRBV14 and TRBJ2-2; the D is unclear. Trimming stripped 2 bases from V and 1 base from J, with 2 bases between. CDR1 is SGHDN and CDR2 is FVKESK in the germline V gene. This CDR3 region has 13 residues.

This clonotype was picked up many times. This sequence joins TRBV4-2 and TRBJ1-5, with D unresolved. The CDR3 contains 15 residues. Deletions cut 0 bases from V and 3 bases from J, with 9 bases between. CDR1 LGHNA and CDR2 YNFKEQ come from the germline V gene. CDR3 in DNA: TGTGCCAGCAGCCAAGATCCGGGCGACAATCAGCCCCAGCATTTT. Translating gives CASSQDPGDNQPQHF.

The table lists this clonotype with many counts. The CDR3 reads CASTGLRQETQYF. The CDR3 DNA sequence: TGTGCCAGCACGGGACTCCGACAGGAGACCCAGTACTTC. The chain has TRBV18 and TRBJ2-5, with D possibly TRBD2 on 6 matching bases. This CDR3 is built from 13 residues. The V end was cut by 8 bases, the J end by 5 bases, with 15 bases between. Germline V gene sequence: CDR1 KGHSH, CDR2 LQKENI. Based on the CDR3 plus reference TRBV18 and TRBJ2-5, the full variable domain is NAGVMQNPRHLVRRRGQEARLRCSPMKGHSHVYWYRQLPEEGLKFMVYLQKENIIDESGMPKERFSAEFPKEGPSILRIQQVVRGDSAAYFCASTGLRQETQYFGPGTRLLVL.

The chain couples TRBV7-2 to TRBJ1-2, with D perhaps TRBD1 (6 bases). The CDR3 runs to 16 residues. V was pared by 0 bases and J by 4 bases, with 15 bases between. The germline V gene encodes CDR1 SGHTA and CDR2 FQGNSA. The CDR3 DNA follows: TGTGCCAGCAGCTTAGCGCTGGGCAGGGGCGGCTATGGCTACACCTTC. Translating it yields CASSLALGRGGYGYTF. The full variable domain, its missing parts supplied by reference TRBV7-2 and TRBJ1-2, is GAGVSQSPSNKVTEKGKDVELRCDPISGHTALYWYRQSLGQGLEFLIYFQGNSAPDKSGLPSDRFSAERTGGSVSTLTIQRTQQEDSAVYLCASSLALGRGGYGYTFGSGTRLTVV.

This clonotype appeared many times. An end of the junction does not agree with germline; a read error may underlie this. V and J are TRBV25-1 and TRBJ2-3, with 7 bases that match TRBD2. The CDR3 runs 15 residues. Germline-derived CDR1 and CDR2 are MGHDK and SYGVNS. The CDR3 loop is CASSPSETSRDTQYF. CDR3 sequence (DNA): TGTGCCAGCAGTCCCTCAGAGACTAGCAGAGATACGCAGTATTTT.

This clonotype has a count of ten or more. The J gene is TRBJ1-5, the V gene TRBV5-5, with D unclear. This CDR3 spans 14 amino acids. In germline, CDR1 is SGHKS, CDR2 YYEKEE (reference sequence). Trimming removed 0 bases at V and 6 bases at J, with 10 bases between. This CDR3 reads CASSLDGRGQPQHF. The CDR3 DNA reads as TGTGCCAGCAGCTTGGATGGGCGAGGTCAGCCCCAGCATTTT.

The sample holds a few counts of this clonotype. The chain combines TRBV20-1 with TRBJ2-7; the match to TRBD2 covers 11 bases. V was pared by 6 bases and J by 2 bases, with 12 bases of the junction left unmatched. This CDR3 region has 16 residues. Germline assignment: CDR1 DFQATT and CDR2 SNEGSKA (reference sequence). CDR3 sequence (DNA): TGCAGTGCCGACACCGCTAGCGGGGGGAGAACCTACGAGCAGTACTTC. Translation gives CSADTASGGRTYEQYF.

The chain carries TRBV9 and TRBJ2-1; perhaps TRBD2 as D (5 bases). Trimming took off 4 bases at V and 8 bases at J, with 19 bases between the two ends. The CDR3 has 15 residues. From germline, CDR1 is SGDLS and CDR2 YYNGEE. In DNA, the CDR3 is TGTGCCAGCAGCCCAGGACTCCACCCTGGCGATGAGCAGTTCTTC. Its protein is CASSPGLHPGDEQFF.

In this sample, this clonotype turned up many times. The J gene is TRBJ2-3, the V gene TRBV6-5; no firm D call. The CDR3 is 16 residues long. Trimming took off 0 bases at V and 1 base at J, with 11 bases between the two ends. Germline CDR1 reads MNHEY; CDR2 reads SVGAGI. This CDR3 is CASSYSTVEGTDTQYF. The CDR3 nucleotides read TGTGCCAGCAGTTACTCGACGGTAGAGGGCACAGATACGCAGTATTTT.

V is TRBV3-1 and J is TRBJ2-3, with D possibly being TRBD2 (5 bases). V lost 0 bases and J lost 12, with 16 bases in between. In germline, CDR1 is LGHDT, CDR2 YNNKEL (reference sequence). This CDR3 region has 14 residues. CDR3 loop: CASSQDHKGEDQYF. As DNA, the CDR3 is TGTGCCAGCAGCCAAGATCATAAGGGAGAAGACCAGTATTTT.

V is TRBV7-2 and J is TRBJ2-7; D is possibly TRBD1 (5 bases). From germline, CDR1 is SGHTA and CDR2 FQGNSA. CDR3 length equals 14 residues. V was shortened by 2 bases and J by 3 bases, with 11 bases between the two germline ends. DNA for the CDR3: TGTGCCAGCAGCTTATGGCCAGGACACTACGAGCAGTACTTC. Encoded protein: CASSLWPGHYEQYF.

This clonotype was counted at least ten times. The genes are TRBV20-1 and TRBJ2-3; possibly TRBD1 or TRBD2 for D (6 bases each). CDR1 is DFQATT and CDR2 is SNEGSKA in the germline V gene (reference sequence). V dropped 0 bases and J dropped 5 bases, with 18 bases sitting between them. The length of the CDR3 is 16 residues. The CDR3 region is CSARDSLRGVGDTQYF. CDR3 in DNA: TGCAGTGCTAGAGATAGTCTGAGGGGGGTAGGAGATACGCAGTATTTT.

This clonotype was detected a few times. This chain links TRBV12-3 or TRBV12-4 with TRBJ2-3, with TRBD2 identical over 12 bases. The J segment lost 0 bases and the V segment lost 9 bases, leaving 10 bases of the junction unmatched. The CDR3 has 17 residues. The DNA of the CDR3 is TGTGCCAGTTCCGGGACTAGCGGGCCTACTAGCACAGATACGCAGTATTTT. It codes for CASSGTSGPTSTDTQYF.

J is TRBJ2-1 and V is TRBV11-2, with 7 bases identical to TRBD1. After removal of 4 bases from V and 0 bases from J, the junction contained 15 bases not matched to a gene. This CDR3 comprises 19 residues. Per germline, CDR1 SGHAT and CDR2 FQNNGV. The DNA for the CDR3 is TGTGCCAGCAGCTCCTCAGGCCAGGGACAGCTACGCTCCTACAATGAGCAGTTCTTC. Protein: CASSSSGQGQLRSYNEQFF.

The J gene is TRBJ1-2, the V gene TRBV5-1; no clear D. Trimming left V 4 bases short and J 6 bases short, with 10 bases between. Per the germline V gene, CDR1 is SGHRS and CDR2 is YFSETQ. This CDR3 contains 12 residues. The CDR3: CASSRHGDGYTF. As DNA, the CDR3 is TGCGCCAGCAGCCGCCACGGGGATGGCTACACCTTC. Supplemented by reference TRBV5-1 and TRBJ1-2, the full variable domain reads KAGVTQTPRYLIKTRGQQVTLSCSPISGHRSVSWYQQTPGQGLQFLFEYFSETQRNKGNFPGRFSGRQFSNSRSEMNVSTLELGDSALYLCASSRHGDGYTFGSGTRLTVV.

This clonotype has more than one count but fewer than ten. V usage is TRBV20-1 and J usage is TRBJ2-3; D is ambiguous. CDR3 length: 14 residues. Germline lookup yields CDR1 DFQATT and CDR2 SNEGSKA (reference sequence). V was cut by 2 bases and J by 1 base, with 10 bases left in between. CDR3 nucleotide sequence: TGCAGTGCTAGACAGTCAGACGGCACAGATACGCAGTATTTT. Its translation is CSARQSDGTDTQYF.

This clonotype was seen many times. The CDR3 protein is CASSAPFRGATGELFF. In nucleotides, the CDR3 is TGTGCCAGCAGCGCCCCCTTTAGAGGGGCCACCGGGGAGCTGTTTTTT. The chain has TRBV7-9 and TRBJ2-2; D may be TRBD1 or TRBD2 (5 bases each). This CDR3 is built from 16 residues. CDR1 and CDR2 (germline): SEHNR, FQNEAQ (reference sequence). Trimming pared 5 bases from V and 4 bases from J, leaving 17 bases between.

This clonotype was observed many times. The genes are TRBV12-5 and TRBJ2-7; a weak D match, TRBD2 (6 bases). The V end lost 5 bases, the J end lost 7 bases, and 12 bases lay between the germline ends. Germline CDR1 reads LGHNT; CDR2 reads FRNRAP. The CDR3 has 12 amino acids. The CDR3 DNA sequence: TGTGCTAGTGGTCCTAGCGATAGAGAGCAGTACTTC. Translated, it gives CASGPSDREQYF.

This clonotype was detected many times. The chain carries TRBV10-3 and TRBJ1-6; 8 bases are shared with TRBD1. V lost 10 bases and J lost 5; bases outside the gene matches: 7. CDR3 size: 14 residues. Per germline, CDR1 ENHRY and CDR2 SYGVKD. The CDR3 nucleotides are TGTGCCACAAAGAGGACAGGGAATAATTCACCCCTCCACTTT. It yields the protein CATKRTGNNSPLHF.

This clonotype was counted ten times or more. The chain is built from TRBV5-1 and TRBJ2-2; D is undetermined. The V and J ends lost 4 bases and 7 bases respectively, with 11 bases between them. Germline V gene sequence: CDR1 SGHRS, CDR2 YFSETQ. CDR3 length equals 13 residues. The CDR3 sequence: CASSTGSGGELFF. In DNA form, the CDR3 reads TGCGCCAGCAGCACCGGGTCCGGCGGGGAGCTGTTTTTT.

The sample holds a few counts of this clonotype. This chain links TRBV5-1 with TRBJ1-6; TRBD1 aligns across 8 bases. CDR3 length: 14 amino acids. V was clipped by 4 bases and J by 9 bases; unmatched bases: 6. CDR1 and CDR2 (germline): SGHRS, YFSETQ. The CDR3: CASSLDRVRSPLHF. CDR3 nucleotide sequence: TGCGCCAGCAGCCTGGACAGGGTGCGTTCACCCCTCCACTTT.

This clonotype was counted only a few times. The genes are TRBV29-1 and TRBJ2-1; 9 positions agree with TRBD1. Germline CDR1 is SQVTM and CDR2 is ANQGSEA. Losses at the gene ends were 7 bases for V and 7 bases for J; bases not matched to a gene: 11. This CDR3 region has 14 residues. The CDR3 DNA follows: TGCAGCGCCCGGACGGGACAGGGAGTAAATGAGCAGTTCTTC. It specifies CSARTGQGVNEQFF.

The chain carries TRBV5-5 and TRBJ2-1; unclear D gene. V shed 0 bases and J shed 8 bases, with 9 bases lying between them. CDR3 size: 13 residues. Germline V gene sequence: CDR1 SGHKS, CDR2 YYEKEE (reference sequence). Here the CDR3 DNA reads TGTGCCAGCAGCTTGGGGGTTTCCTATGAGCAGTTCTTC. Its protein product is CASSLGVSYEQFF.